The present entry profiles one T cell receptor (beta chain) with its context. Use of 60 Vbeta and 13 Jbeta primers characterized the PCR. The repertoire was sequenced with immunoSEQ multiplex PCR; TCRdb's copy has only in-frame clones and lacks some. The sample lists about 180,000 clones, approximately 72% occurring once. The ends were cut back, 5 bases at V and 6 bases at J, with 19 bases in the middle. Germline V gives CDR1 SGHTS, CDR2 YDEGEE. CDR3 length: 15 amino acids. These data belong to a study of cytomegalovirus exposure and HLA in healthy donors. On the study more broadly: Drawn from HLA-typed donors, tens of millions of unique TCRs were held in an early data release.

The source of this sequence is a human donor in good health. Source material: PBMCs. This chain links TRBV5-8 with TRBJ2-3; maybe TRBD1 (6 bases). The CDR3 bases are TGTGCCAGCAGTCATACAGGGCCCCGACGGGATACGCAGTATTTT. Protein: CASSHTGPRRDTQYF.